The sequence of this T cell receptor (beta chain) was determined in a study of breast tumors, draining lymph nodes, adjacent tissues. Axillary draining lymph nodes of breast cancer patients supplied the node samples. TCRdb recomputed calls from the multiplex PCR reads with MiXCR, one row per CDR3 protein. The table shows about 100,000 distinct CDR3 sequences, with around 20% occurring only once. General study results and limits: Data fit most tumor T cells coming from lymph node, expanding in tumor.

Germline values: CDR1 LGHNA, CDR2 YNFKEQ. The CDR3 runs 13 residues. V was pared by 2 bases and J by 0 bases, with 3 bases between. Notes on this clonotype: Antigen: not known. A much larger clonotype is one base distant, so this may be a read error.

Sequencing input: axillary lymph node tissue. The rearrangement uses TRBV4-2 and TRBJ2-3, with D hard to call. This TCR was recovered from a female donor with breast cancer. Some clones in this sample may be carry-over from other donors' samples. This CDR3 reads CASSQPSTDTQYF. For the CDR3, the DNA is TGTGCCAGCAGCCAACCTAGCACAGATACGCAGTATTTT.